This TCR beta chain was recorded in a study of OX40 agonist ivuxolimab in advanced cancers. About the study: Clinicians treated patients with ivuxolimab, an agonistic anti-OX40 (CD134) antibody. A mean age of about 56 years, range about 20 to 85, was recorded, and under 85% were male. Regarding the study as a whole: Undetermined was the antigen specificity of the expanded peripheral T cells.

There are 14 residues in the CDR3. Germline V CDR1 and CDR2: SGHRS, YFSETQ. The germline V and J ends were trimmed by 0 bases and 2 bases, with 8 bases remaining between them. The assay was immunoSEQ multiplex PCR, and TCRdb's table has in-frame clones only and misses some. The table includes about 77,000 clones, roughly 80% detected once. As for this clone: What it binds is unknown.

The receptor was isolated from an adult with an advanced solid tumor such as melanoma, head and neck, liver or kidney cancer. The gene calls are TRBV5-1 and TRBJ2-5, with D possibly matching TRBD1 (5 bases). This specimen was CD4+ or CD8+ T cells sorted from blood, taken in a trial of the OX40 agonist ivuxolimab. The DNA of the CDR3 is TGCGCCAGCAGCTTGGGGCAGGGACAAGAGACCCAGTACTTC. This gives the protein CASSLGQGQETQYF. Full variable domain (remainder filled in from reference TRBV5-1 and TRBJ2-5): KAGVTQTPRYLIKTRGQQVTLSCSPISGHRSVSWYQQTPGQGLQFLFEYFSETQRNKGNFPGRFSGRQFSNSRSEMNVSTLELGDSALYLCASSLGQGQETQYFGPGTRLLVL.